One and the same sample provided the 8 T cell receptor beta chains below, sequenced in a study of sequential checkpoint blockade in melanoma. Profiling relied on immunoSEQ multiplex PCR, and the TCRdb table lists in-frame clones only, not all of them. The sample consists of under 40,000 clones, approximately 91% of them appearing once. Treatment defined: randomized to nivolumab then ipilimumab (arm A) or the reverse (arm B). The sample consisted of CD8+ T cells sorted from blood (inferred from file names), taken from a patient given nivolumab and ipilimumab in sequence. The receptors here all came from a human donor with melanoma.

The chain links TRBV14 to TRBJ2-7; 10 nucleotides align to TRBD1. V shed 4 bases and J 9 bases; nucleotides not matched to a gene: 6. This CDR3 is built from 13 residues. CDR1 is SGHDN and CDR2 is FVKESK in the germline V gene. Here the CDR3 reads CASSRTGGIWQYF. DNA for the CDR3: TGTGCCAGCAGCCGGACAGGGGGTATATGGCAGTACTTC.

V usage is TRBV10-3 and J usage is TRBJ2-2; TRBD2 matches 10 bases. The V gene's germline CDR1 is ENHRY and CDR2 SYGVKD. This CDR3 is 17 amino acids long. V gave up 9 bases and J gave up 0 bases; unmatched junction bases: 10. CDR3 sequence reads: CAISPFLAGANTGELFF. CDR3 DNA: TGTGCCATTTCCCCTTTCCTAGCGGGGGCGAACACCGGGGAGCTGTTTTTT.

V and J are TRBV6-5 and TRBJ1-1; D gene ambiguous. V was pared by 0 bases and J by 0 bases, with 5 bases between. Germline lookup yields CDR1 MNHEY and CDR2 SVGAGI. This CDR3 has 14 amino acids. In DNA, the CDR3 is TGTGCCAGCAGTTACTCTAGTCTGAACACTGAAGCTTTCTTT. This encodes CASSYSSLNTEAFF.

The V gene is TRBV10-3, the J gene TRBJ1-2; 7 bases map to TRBD1. This CDR3 has 16 amino acids. Germline lookup yields CDR1 ENHRY and CDR2 SYGVKD. The V segment lost 2 bases and the J segment 3 bases; nucleotides outside the gene matches: 9. The CDR3 here is CAISELAEGAYYGYTF. The DNA for the CDR3 is TGTGCCATCAGTGAGCTCGCGGAGGGGGCCTACTATGGCTACACCTTC.

This clone was detected only a few times. V is TRBV6-5 and J is TRBJ1-3; no definite D call. This CDR3 spans 13 amino acids. The germline V gene has CDR1 MNHEY and CDR2 SVGAGI. Between the trimmed V and J ends, which lost 0 bases and 7 bases, there was a span of 7 bases. The CDR3 region has the DNA TGTGCCAGCAGTTACTCGAGTCGTAACACCATATATTTT. Protein: CASSYSSRNTIYF.

V usage is TRBV28 and J usage is TRBJ2-7; D is undetermined. V gave up 4 bases and J gave up 2 bases, with 9 bases separating them. CDR1 MDHEN and CDR2 SYDVKM come from the germline V gene. The CDR3 has 13 residues. The CDR3: CASSWSDTYEQYF. The CDR3 region has the DNA TGTGCCAGCAGTTGGTCCGACACCTACGAGCAGTACTTC.

The rearrangement links TRBV19 to TRBJ2-1; 14 positions agree with TRBD2. Germline V CDR1 and CDR2: LNHDA, SQIVND (reference sequence). CDR3 size: 15 residues. J gave up 9 bases and V 1 base, and 2 bases lay outside the gene matches. This chain's CDR3 is CASSIGGLAGGEQFF. The DNA of the CDR3 is TGTGCCAGTAGTATAGGCGGACTAGCGGGAGGTGAGCAGTTCTTC.

In this sample, this clone turned up a few times. The sample contains more than one DNA sequence encoding this CDR3. The chain has TRBV4-3 and TRBJ1-6, with D possibly matching TRBD1 (6 bases). With 3 bases removed from V and 4 bases from J, the gap between germline ends came to 7 bases. CDR1 and CDR2 (germline): LGHNA, YSLEER. The CDR3 contains 14 residues. This CDR3 is CASSQDSYNSPLHF. DNA for the CDR3: TGCGCCAGCAGCCAGGACAGTTATAATTCACCCCTCCACTTT.